This TCR beta chain was recorded in a study of blood T cell repertoires in COVID-19. TCRdb keeps only in-frame clones here, not all; method: immunoSEQ multiplex PCR. There are approximately 290,000 clones in the sample; around 91% occur only once, and about 4.5% lies in the top ten. Looked up from germline, CDR1 is KGHDR and CDR2 is SFDVKD. Trimming left V 3 bases short and J 7 bases short, with 11 bases between. This CDR3 has 13 amino acids. The genes are TRBV24-1 and TRBJ1-2; D uncertain. Sequenced material: PBMCs or T cells enriched from blood (not recorded which). The sequence was obtained from a woman aged 18-35 years with acute COVID-19. This CDR3 reads CATSDAVMAGYTF. As DNA, the CDR3 is TGTGCCACCAGTGATGCGGTTATGGCTGGCTACACCTTC.